This T cell receptor beta chain was sequenced in a study of siplizumab effects on memory and regulatory T cells. The CDR3 length is 11 residues. V was cut by 8 bases and J by 7 bases, with 6 bases left in between. Germline lookup yields CDR1 SNHLY and CDR2 FYNNEI. Sequencing was performed with immunoSEQ multiplex PCR; in TCRdb, only in-frame clones are kept and a portion is missing. The profile shows about 120,000 clones, roughly 95% of them singletons. The sequenced material came from non-Treg CD4+ T cells sorted from blood. This sequence joins TRBV2 and TRBJ1-6, with D maybe TRBD1 (5 bases). The receptor comes from a human donor in good health. The CDR3 nucleotides read TGTGCCAGCGGGGGGAATTCACCCCTCCACTTT. Its protein is CASGGNSPLHF.